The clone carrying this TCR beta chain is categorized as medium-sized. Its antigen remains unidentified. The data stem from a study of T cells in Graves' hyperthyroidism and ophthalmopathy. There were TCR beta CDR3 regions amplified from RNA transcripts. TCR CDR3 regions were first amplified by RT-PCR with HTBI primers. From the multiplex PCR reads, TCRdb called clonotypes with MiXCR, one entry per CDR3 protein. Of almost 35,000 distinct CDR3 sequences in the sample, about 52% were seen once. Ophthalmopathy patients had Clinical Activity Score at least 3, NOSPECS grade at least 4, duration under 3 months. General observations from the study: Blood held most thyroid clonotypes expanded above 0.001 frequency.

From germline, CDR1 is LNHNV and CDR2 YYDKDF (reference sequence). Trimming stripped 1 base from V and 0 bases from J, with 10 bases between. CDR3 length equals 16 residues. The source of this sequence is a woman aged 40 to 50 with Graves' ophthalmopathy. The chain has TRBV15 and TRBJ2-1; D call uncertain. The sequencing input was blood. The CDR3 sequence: CATSRVGKHSYNEQFF. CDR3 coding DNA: TGTGCCACCAGCAGAGTAGGGAAACACTCCTACAATGAGCAGTTCTTC.